The 20 T cell receptor beta chains presented below share a single source sample, sequenced in a study of blood T cell repertoires in COVID-19 (dated by TCRdb to 2018 to 2021). Library creation used the immunoSEQ multiplex PCR assay. Held by TCRdb, this immuneACCESS table contains in-frame sequences only and omits some clones. Under half of the omission traces to an unresolved V gene where checked; the cause of the rest is unknown. The sample table holds some 250,000 clones, of which approximately 80% were seen once. The ten top clones hold about 2.9% of the sample. Specimen: peripheral blood. Every receptor here comes from a woman aged 55-75 years with active or convalescent COVID-19.

This clone has more than one count but fewer than ten. The chain combines TRBV12-5 with TRBJ1-2; tentatively, D is TRBD1 (6 bases). V lost 0 bases and J lost 0, with 23 bases in between. The CDR3 length is 20 residues. Germline V gene data show CDR1 as LGHNT and CDR2 as FRNRAP. The DNA for the CDR3 is TGTGCTAGTGGTTTGGTTCTCCTACCTCCAACAGGGTACCCTAACTATGGCTACACCTTC. This codes for CASGLVLLPPTGYPNYGYTF.

The chain combines TRBV5-6 with TRBJ1-1, with D perhaps matching TRBD1 (5 bases). V shed 0 bases and J shed 0 bases, with 18 bases lying between them. CDR3 length: 18 amino acids. Germline assignment: CDR1 SGHDT and CDR2 YYEEEE. The CDR3 DNA sequence: TGTGCCAGCAGCTTGGGATGGATGACAGCAAATATGAACACTGAAGCTTTCTTT. It is translated as CASSLGWMTANMNTEAFF.

The chain has TRBV27 and TRBJ1-2; D is possibly TRBD1 (6 bases). V was shortened by 2 bases and J by 5 bases, with 6 bases between the two germline ends. From germline, CDR1 is MNHEY and CDR2 SMNVEV (reference sequence). The CDR3 has 12 amino acids. CDR3 loop: CASSLQGYGYTF. The CDR3 nucleotides read TGTGCCAGCAGTTTACAGGGGTATGGCTACACCTTC.

The chain employs TRBV11-3 and TRBJ2-2; 11 positions match TRBD1. The germline CDR1 and CDR2 sequences are SGHNT and YENEEA. Trimming at V came to 9 bases and at J to 6 bases, leaving 6 bases not matched to a gene. The CDR3 length is 14 residues. CDR3 sequence: CASSRGQGAGELFF. The DNA of the CDR3 is TGTGCCAGTTCCCGGGGACAGGGGGCCGGGGAGCTGTTTTTT. Looking up the rest from reference TRBV11-3 and TRBJ2-2 gives the full variable domain: EAGVVQSPRYKIIEKKQPVAFWCNPISGHNTLYWYLQNLGQGPELLIRYENEEAVDDSQLPKDRFSAERLKGVDSTLKIQPAELGDSAVYLCASSRGQGAGELFFGEGSRLTVL.

CDR3 loop: CASSQDSRAPRAFF. The CDR3 nucleotides are TGCGCCAGCAGCCAAGATAGCAGGGCCCCACGGGCTTTCTTT. The rearrangement links TRBV4-3 to TRBJ1-1; TRBD1 might be the D (5 bases). Germline assignment: CDR1 LGHNA and CDR2 YSLEER. This CDR3 has 14 amino acids. V lost 0 bases and J 11 bases, leaving 16 bases between the germline ends.

This chain uses TRBV9 with TRBJ2-1, with a possible D match to TRBD1 (5 bases). The CDR3 runs 15 residues. The germline V and J ends were trimmed by 0 bases and 1 base, with 8 bases remaining between them. Germline V gives CDR1 SGDLS, CDR2 YYNGEE. CDR3 protein: CASSVGQGSYNEQFF. Here the CDR3 DNA reads TGTGCCAGCAGCGTAGGCCAGGGATCCTACAATGAGCAGTTCTTC.

This clone has a single count. The chain employs TRBV27 and TRBJ2-7, with TRBD2 identical over 9 bases. This CDR3 comprises 13 residues. V shed 5 bases and J 7 bases; nucleotides not matched to a gene: 6. CDR1 and CDR2 from the germline V gene are MNHEY and SMNVEV (reference sequence). The DNA of the CDR3 is TGTGCCAGCAGTCTCCAGCTAGCGGGAGAGCAGTACTTC. Translated, it gives CASSLQLAGEQYF.

The V gene is TRBV6-2 or TRBV6-3, the J gene TRBJ2-7; perhaps TRBD1 as D (6 bases). The CDR3 runs to 15 residues. Germline CDR1 MNHEY, CDR2 SVGEGT. V dropped 0 bases and J dropped 2 bases, with 11 bases sitting between them. In DNA form, the CDR3 reads TGTGCCAGCAGTTACTCCGGGACACCAACCTACGAGCAGTACTTC. Translating it yields CASSYSGTPTYEQYF.

The chain links TRBV19 to TRBJ1-2, with TRBD1 identical over 12 bases. Germline V lookup: CDR1 LNHDA, CDR2 SQIVND (reference sequence). The CDR3 runs 15 residues. V dropped 5 bases and J dropped 4; count of bases not matched to a gene: 5. CDR3 protein: CASSRGQGAPYGYTF. The CDR3 DNA reads TGTGCCAGTAGTCGGGGACAGGGGGCACCCTATGGCTACACCTTC.

V usage is TRBV18 and J usage is TRBJ1-2; D is unclear. The CDR3 is made up of 14 amino acids. CDR1 is KGHSH and CDR2 is LQKENI in the germline V gene. V was trimmed by 6 bases and J by 5 bases, leaving 16 bases between them. In DNA, the CDR3 is TGTGCCAGCTCTCCGGACGGAGGTTATTATGGCTACACCTTC. Encoded protein: CASSPDGGYYGYTF. Complete variable domain (other parts from reference TRBV18 and TRBJ1-2): NAGVMQNPRHLVRRRGQEARLRCSPMKGHSHVYWYRQLPEEGLKFMVYLQKENIIDESGMPKERFSAEFPKEGPSILRIQQVVRGDSAAYFCASSPDGGYYGYTFGSGTRLTVV.

The chain recombines TRBV19 with TRBJ2-5; 9 nucleotides match TRBD2. The V segment lost 2 bases and the J segment 4 bases; nucleotides outside the gene matches: 5. The CDR3 is made up of 15 amino acids. From germline, CDR1 is LNHDA and CDR2 SQIVND (reference sequence). The CDR3 reads CASSISSGGPETQYF. CDR3 nucleotide sequence: TGTGCCAGTAGTATAAGTAGCGGGGGCCCAGAGACCCAGTACTTC.

The chain combines TRBV7-3 with TRBJ2-7; 7 bases line up with TRBD1. The V gene end was trimmed by 5 bases and the J gene end by 6 bases; junction bases not matched to a gene: 13. The CDR3 runs 15 residues. CDR1 is SGHTA, CDR2 FQGTGA, per germline. CDR3 residues: CASSTTGALGSEQYF. CDR3 coding DNA: TGTGCCAGCAGCACAACAGGGGCCCTAGGGAGCGAGCAGTACTTC.

This clone was observed a single time. V and J are TRBV5-6 and TRBJ2-2; 10 bases are a match to TRBD1. The CDR3 consists of 16 residues. With V trimmed by 0 bases and J by 6 bases, 5 bases remained unmatched. Germline CDR1 is SGHDT and CDR2 is YYEEEE. The CDR3 DNA is TGTGCCAGCAGCTTGGGCGGGACAGGGGTTCCCGGGGAGCTGTTTTTT. Its translation: CASSLGGTGVPGELFF.

This sequence joins TRBV5-1 and TRBJ1-5; 8 nucleotides align to TRBD1. The CDR3 spans 13 residues. Germline lookup yields CDR1 SGHRS and CDR2 YFSETQ. V shed 7 bases and J 3 bases; nucleotides not matched to a gene: 3. This chain's CDR3 is CASGTGDNQPQHF. CDR3 coding DNA: TGCGCCAGCGGGACAGGAGACAATCAGCCCCAGCATTTT.

CDR3 coding DNA: TGTGCCAGCAGTTTTGGTCCTAAGCCCCAGCATTTT. Residues: CASSFGPKPQHF. V usage is TRBV12-3 or TRBV12-4 and J usage is TRBJ1-5; the D is unclear. V lost 3 bases and J lost 8, with 8 bases in between. CDR3 length equals 12 residues.

This clone was seen a handful of times. This chain joins TRBV28 and TRBJ1-2; the D is unclear. Trimming left V 7 bases short and J 4 bases short, with 13 bases between. The CDR3 spans 13 residues. The germline CDR1 and CDR2 sequences are MDHEN and SYDVKM. The CDR3 DNA follows: TGTGCCAGCACTGCCCCCGTGGCCTATGGCTACACCTTC. Translated, it gives CASTAPVAYGYTF.

The CDR3 reads CASSLGWQAAYGYTF. Written as DNA, the CDR3 is TGTGCCAGCAGCTTAGGATGGCAGGCAGCCTATGGCTACACCTTC. The chain recombines TRBV7-8 with TRBJ1-2; no firm D call. The length of the CDR3 is 15 residues. Germline V gives CDR1 SGHVS, CDR2 FQNEAQ. V was pared by 1 base and J by 4 bases, with 13 bases between.

The chain recombines TRBV29-1 with TRBJ2-7; 8 nucleotides align to TRBD1. V lost 4 bases to trimming and J lost 2 bases; unmatched junction nucleotides: 7. This CDR3 has 14 amino acids. Germline V gene sequence: CDR1 SQVTM, CDR2 ANQGSEA. This CDR3 is CSVVGDRSTYEQYF. The CDR3 DNA reads as TGCAGCGTTGTGGGGGACAGGTCGACCTACGAGCAGTACTTC.

The V and J genes are TRBV11-3 and TRBJ2-2; D is unclear. V lost 5 bases and J lost 0, with 10 bases in between. This CDR3 is 15 amino acids long. Germline V gene data show CDR1 as SGHNT and CDR2 as YENEEA. The CDR3 loop reads CASSVRSSNTGELFF. The CDR3 DNA sequence: TGTGCCAGCAGCGTAAGGAGCTCGAACACCGGGGAGCTGTTTTTT.

The chain couples TRBV10-3 to TRBJ1-2; the match to TRBD1 covers 11 bases. V trimming: 6 bases; J trimming: 0 bases; junction bases outside the gene matches: 0. CDR1 is ENHRY, CDR2 SYGVKD, per germline. This CDR3 comprises 14 residues. The CDR3 DNA reads TGTGCCATCAGGGGACAGGGGGCTAACTATGGCTACACCTTC. Translated: CAIRGQGANYGYTF.